The 23 T cell receptor beta chains given below trace back to one sample, sequenced in a study of shared clonotypes between healthy human individuals. CD45RO-negative cells were positively selected for CCR7, leaving out terminally differentiated effector memory CD45RA+ cells. Data came from immunoSEQ multiplex PCR; TCRdb stores just in-frame clones and leaves some out. The data contain some 2,100,000 clones, about 93% of them singletons. The sample taken for sequencing was naive CD8+ T cells from PBMCs. The receptors were sampled from a man younger than 35 in good health. Some clones in this sample may be carry-over from other donors' samples.

The CDR3 reads CASSFSLRGHYGYTF. The DNA for the CDR3 is TGTGCCAGCAGCTTTTCCTTGAGGGGGCACTATGGCTACACCTTC. The chain couples TRBV7-8 to TRBJ1-2; TRBD1 agrees at 7 bases. The V gene's germline CDR1 is SGHVS and CDR2 FQNEAQ. Germline trimming cut 3 bases from V and 3 bases from J; bases unmatched to any gene: 7. This CDR3 spans 15 amino acids.

The V call is TRBV7-8, the J call TRBJ2-7; TRBD1 might be the D (6 bases). V was pared by 5 bases and J by 3 bases, with 17 bases between. Germline CDR1 reads SGHVS; CDR2 reads FQNEAQ. CDR3 size: 15 residues. The CDR3, as DNA: TGTGCCAGCAGCCGCTCAGGGGCCCCCCTCTACGAGCAGTACTTC. Translating gives CASSRSGAPLYEQYF. The whole variable domain, remainder taken from reference TRBV7-8 and TRBJ2-7, is GAGVSQSPRYKVAKRGQDVALRCDPISGHVSLFWYQQALGQGPEFLTYFQNEAQLDKSGLPSDRFFAERPEGSVSTLKIQRTQQEDSAVYLCASSRSGAPLYEQYFGPGTRLTVT.

This chain joins TRBV4-1 and TRBJ2-7, with 10 nucleotides matching TRBD1. The CDR3 loop spans 16 amino acids. Germline values: CDR1 MGHRA, CDR2 YSYEKL. With V trimmed by 3 bases and J by 0 bases, 5 bases remained unmatched. The DNA for the CDR3 is TGCGCCAGCAGCCATACGGGACAGGGGAGCTCCTACGAGCAGTACTTC. This sequence encodes CASSHTGQGSSYEQYF.

This clone was detected once. The chain employs TRBV29-1 and TRBJ2-5, with TRBD2 identical over 9 bases. V lost 3 bases, J lost 5 bases, and 13 bases stayed unmatched. From germline, CDR1 is SQVTM and CDR2 ANQGSEA. The CDR3 is made up of 16 amino acids. As DNA, the CDR3 is TGCAGCGTTGACGATTTTGGTAGCGGGAGTTGGGAGACCCAGTACTTC. Its translation: CSVDDFGSGSWETQYF.

The V gene is TRBV7-9, the J gene TRBJ2-5; 9 bases align to TRBD2. J lost 5 bases, V lost 4 bases, and 8 bases had no gene match. The CDR3 loop spans 15 amino acids. Germline CDR1 SEHNR, CDR2 FQNEAQ (reference sequence). As DNA, the CDR3 is TGTGCCAGCAGCTCTGTTAGCGGGAGTGGGGAGACCCAGTACTTC. Translation: CASSSVSGSGETQYF.

This sequence joins TRBV4-1 and TRBJ2-7; weak D call: TRBD2 (5 bases). The germline V and J ends were trimmed by 5 bases and 1 base, with 21 bases remaining between them. CDR3 length: 17 residues. Germline-derived CDR1 and CDR2 are MGHRA and YSYEKL. CDR3 nucleotides: TGCGCCAGCAGCTCTCGAGCCGCACGGGAAATTTCCTACGAGCAGTACTTC. Translation gives CASSSRAAREISYEQYF.

V and J are TRBV7-6 and TRBJ2-1; TRBD2 matches at 8 bases. The V gene's germline CDR1 is SGHVS and CDR2 FNYEAQ. The V gene end was trimmed by 0 bases and the J gene end by 6 bases; junction bases not matched to a gene: 19. The CDR3 length is 20 residues. The DNA of the CDR3 is TGTGCCAGCAGCTTAGCCGGGGGATATATAAGCGGGAGCTATTCCAATGAGCAGTTCTTC. Amino acid sequence: CASSLAGGYISGSYSNEQFF.

V is TRBV19 and J is TRBJ1-1, with unresolved D. The length of the CDR3 is 14 residues. Deletions cut 3 bases from V and 1 base from J, with 9 bases between. Germline CDR1 reads LNHDA; CDR2 reads SQIVND (reference sequence). The CDR3 nucleotides are TGTGCCAGTAGTATGGAGGGAAGGAACACTGAAGCTTTCTTT. As protein: CASSMEGRNTEAFF.

V and J are TRBV9 and TRBJ2-7; tentatively, D is TRBD1 (5 bases). The CDR3 length is 13 residues. CDR1 is SGDLS and CDR2 is YYNGEE in the germline V gene. V was cut by 2 bases and J by 5 bases, with 11 bases left in between. The CDR3, as DNA: TGTGCCAGCAGCGTTGGACATAAGAACGAGCAGTACTTC. Translation: CASSVGHKNEQYF.

The rearrangement links TRBV7-6 to TRBJ2-1; 9 positions agree with TRBD2. V gave up 2 bases and J gave up 10 bases; unmatched junction bases: 12. This CDR3 region has 16 residues. Germline loops: CDR1 SGHVS, CDR2 FNYEAQ. CDR3 bases: TGTGCCAGCAGCTTATCCGTCGCGGGAGGGCGAGGGGAGCAGTTCTTC. It is translated as CASSLSVAGGRGEQFF.

The genes are TRBV11-2 and TRBJ1-1; a possible D gene is TRBD1 (5 bases). The CDR3 is 17 amino acids. V lost 5 bases and J 5 bases, leaving 24 bases between the germline ends. Germline-derived CDR1 and CDR2 are SGHAT and FQNNGV. The CDR3 DNA reads as TGTGCCAGCAGCCAACCACCTTATAAGGGGCTGGGGACTGAAGCTTTCTTT. Amino acid sequence: CASSQPPYKGLGTEAFF.

The V call is TRBV30, the J call TRBJ2-7; TRBD2 agrees at 10 bases. The CDR3 runs to 14 residues. V trimming: 3 bases; J trimming: 4 bases; junction bases outside the gene matches: 6. Germline V gene sequence: CDR1 GTSNPN, CDR2 SVGIG (reference sequence). CDR3 coding DNA: TGTGCCTGGAGACTAGCGGGAAGGTGGTACGAGCAGTACTTC. Amino acid sequence: CAWRLAGRWYEQYF.

The chain carries TRBV27 and TRBJ2-7; the D gene is possibly TRBD2 (5 bases). CDR1 and CDR2 from the germline V gene are MNHEY and SMNVEV (reference sequence). V lost 0 bases, J lost 5 bases, and 14 bases lay in between. The CDR3 is 15 residues long. The CDR3 reads CASSLSRASSDEQYF. The CDR3 nucleotides read TGTGCCAGCAGTTTATCGCGGGCAAGTTCGGACGAGCAGTACTTC.

The chain couples TRBV19 to TRBJ2-7, with D maybe TRBD1 (6 bases). The CDR3 has 15 amino acids. Germline CDR1 reads LNHDA; CDR2 reads SQIVND (reference sequence). V gave up 5 bases and J gave up 5 bases, with 19 bases separating them. The DNA for the CDR3 is TGTGCCAGTAGTTTTGGGGCAGGGGAATTGGACGAGCAGTACTTC. Its translation: CASSFGAGELDEQYF.

The V gene is TRBV5-1, the J gene TRBJ2-7; no clear D. The CDR3 runs to 15 residues. V dropped 0 bases and J dropped 0 bases, with 10 bases sitting between them. Germline V lookup: CDR1 SGHRS, CDR2 YFSETQ. The CDR3 DNA sequence: TGCGCCAGCAGCTTGGACTCCCCCCCCTCCTACGAGCAGTACTTC. This translates into CASSLDSPPSYEQYF.

The gene calls are TRBV7-9 and TRBJ1-4; D is unresolved. This CDR3 spans 15 amino acids. CDR1 is SEHNR and CDR2 is FQNEAQ in the germline V gene (reference sequence). With 4 bases removed from V and 1 base from J, the gap between germline ends came to 10 bases. The CDR3 region has the DNA TGTGCCAGCAGCTCCTCAAGGAGAACTAATGAAAAACTGTTTTTT. Protein product: CASSSSRRTNEKLFF.

The chain is built from TRBV5-1 and TRBJ2-1; 8 bases are shared with TRBD2. The CDR3 has 14 amino acids. V gave up 2 bases and J gave up 6 bases; unmatched junction bases: 4. In germline, CDR1 is SGHRS, CDR2 YFSETQ. The CDR3 protein is CASSLSGRGNEQFF. CDR3 DNA: TGCGCCAGCAGCTTAAGCGGGAGAGGCAATGAGCAGTTCTTC.

This sequence joins TRBV11-1 and TRBJ2-1; D possibly corresponds to TRBD1 (6 bases). Looked up from germline, CDR1 is SGHAT and CDR2 is FQDESV (reference sequence). There are 15 residues in the CDR3. Trimming shortened V by 1 base and J by 5 bases, and 12 bases separated the two germline ends. The DNA of the CDR3 is TGTGCCAGCAGCTTAGAGGGGGAGCCGGACAATGAGCAGTTCTTC. Translating gives CASSLEGEPDNEQFF.

V usage is TRBV7-9 and J usage is TRBJ2-7, with 8 positions matching TRBD1. This CDR3 has 15 residues. Germline CDR1 is SEHNR and CDR2 is FQNEAQ (reference sequence). V lost 3 bases to trimming and J lost 6 bases; unmatched junction nucleotides: 10. The CDR3 sequence: CASSFLTGEFREQYF. DNA of the CDR3: TGTGCCAGCAGCTTTTTGACAGGGGAGTTTCGCGAGCAGTACTTC.

This chain joins TRBV4-1 and TRBJ2-7, with TRBD1 matching 7 bases. The CDR3 covers 15 residues. Germline V CDR1 and CDR2: MGHRA, YSYEKL. With V trimmed by 1 base and J by 1 base, 4 bases remained unmatched. CDR3 region: CASSQGRGYSYEQYF. The DNA of the CDR3 is TGCGCCAGCAGCCAAGGCAGGGGGTATTCCTACGAGCAGTACTTC.

This clone showed up just once. This rearrangement joins TRBV29-1 to TRBJ2-7; 8 bases map to TRBD2. The CDR3 covers 13 residues. V dropped 4 bases and J dropped 2; count of bases not matched to a gene: 4. Germline values: CDR1 SQVTM, CDR2 ANQGSEA. The CDR3 DNA follows: TGCAGCGTTGGGGTCGGGGGGGCCTACGAGCAGTACTTC. It encodes CSVGVGGAYEQYF.

The chain recombines TRBV27 with TRBJ2-2; 13 nucleotides match TRBD2. Germline lookup yields CDR1 MNHEY and CDR2 SMNVEV (reference sequence). This CDR3 comprises 16 residues. The V and J ends lost 7 bases and 3 bases, in that order; junction bases with no gene match: 5. CDR3 region: CASTGLAGDDTGELFF. CDR3 nucleotides: TGTGCCAGCACCGGACTAGCGGGGGACGACACCGGGGAGCTGTTTTTT.

This chain joins TRBV7-9 and TRBJ2-1; D not resolved. The germline CDR1 and CDR2 sequences are SEHNR and FQNEAQ (reference sequence). Trimming pared 3 bases from V and 4 bases from J, leaving 4 bases between. The CDR3 is 12 amino acids. Written as DNA, the CDR3 is TGTGCCAGCAGCTTGTTATACAATGAGCAGTTCTTC. Amino acids: CASSLLYNEQFF.